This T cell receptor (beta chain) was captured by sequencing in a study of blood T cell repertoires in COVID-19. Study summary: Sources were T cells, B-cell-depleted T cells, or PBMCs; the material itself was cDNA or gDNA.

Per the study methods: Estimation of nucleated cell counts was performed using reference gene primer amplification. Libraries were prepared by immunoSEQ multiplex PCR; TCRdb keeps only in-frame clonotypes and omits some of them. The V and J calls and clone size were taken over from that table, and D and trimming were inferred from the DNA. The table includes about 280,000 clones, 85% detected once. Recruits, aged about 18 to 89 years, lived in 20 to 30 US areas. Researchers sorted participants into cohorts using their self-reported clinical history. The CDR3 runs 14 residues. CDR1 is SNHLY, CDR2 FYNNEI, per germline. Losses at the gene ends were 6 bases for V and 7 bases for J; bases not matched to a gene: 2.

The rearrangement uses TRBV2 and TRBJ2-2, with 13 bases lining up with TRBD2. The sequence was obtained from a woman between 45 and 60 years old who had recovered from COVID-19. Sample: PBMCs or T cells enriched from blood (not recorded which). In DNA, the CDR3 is TGTGCCAGCAGGGGACTAGCGGGGAGCGGGGAGCTGTTTTTT. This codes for CASRGLAGSGELFF. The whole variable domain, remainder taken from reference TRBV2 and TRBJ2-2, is EPEVTQTPSHQVTQMGQEVILRCVPISNHLYFYWYRQILGQKVEFLVSFYNNEISEKSEIFDDQFSVERPDGSNFTLKIRSTKLEDSAMYFCASRGLAGSGELFFGEGSRLTVL.